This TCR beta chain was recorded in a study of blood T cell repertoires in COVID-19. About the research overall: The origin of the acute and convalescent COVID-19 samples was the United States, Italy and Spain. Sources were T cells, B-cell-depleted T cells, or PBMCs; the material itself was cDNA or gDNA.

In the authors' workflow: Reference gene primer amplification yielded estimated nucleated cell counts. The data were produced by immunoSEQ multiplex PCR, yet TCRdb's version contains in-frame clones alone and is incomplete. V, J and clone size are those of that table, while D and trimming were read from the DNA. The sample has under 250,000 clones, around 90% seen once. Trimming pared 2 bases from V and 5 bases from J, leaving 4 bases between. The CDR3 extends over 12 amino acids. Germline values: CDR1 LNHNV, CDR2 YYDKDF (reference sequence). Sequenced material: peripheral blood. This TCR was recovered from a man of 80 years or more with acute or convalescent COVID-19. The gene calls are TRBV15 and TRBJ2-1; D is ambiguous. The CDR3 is CATSRLNNEQFF. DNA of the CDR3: TGTGCCACCAGCAGACTTAACAATGAGCAGTTCTTC.